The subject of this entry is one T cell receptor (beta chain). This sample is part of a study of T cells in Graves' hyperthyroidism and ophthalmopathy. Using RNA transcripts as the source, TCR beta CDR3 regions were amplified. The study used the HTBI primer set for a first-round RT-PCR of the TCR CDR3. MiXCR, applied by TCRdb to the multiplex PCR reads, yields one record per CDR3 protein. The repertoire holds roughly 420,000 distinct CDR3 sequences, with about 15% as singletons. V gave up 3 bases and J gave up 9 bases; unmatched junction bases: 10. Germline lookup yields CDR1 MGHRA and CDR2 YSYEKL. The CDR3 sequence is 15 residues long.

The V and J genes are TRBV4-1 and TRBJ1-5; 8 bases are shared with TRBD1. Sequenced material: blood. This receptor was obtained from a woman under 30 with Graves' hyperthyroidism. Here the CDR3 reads CASSQGTGGERPQHF. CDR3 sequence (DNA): TGCGCCAGCAGCCAGGGAACAGGGGGAGAGCGGCCCCAGCATTTT.